A single sample is the source of the 9 T cell receptor beta chains below, sequenced in a study of molecular identifiers for immune sequencing clone quantification. TCRdb itself ran the PCR reads through MiXCR, one entry per CDR3 protein. The repertoire has under 800,000 distinct CDR3 sequences, about 25% of them found once; the top ten carry about 0.73%. The sample consisted of naive CD8+ T cells from blood, with Jurkat cell RNA spiked in. Subset described: FACS-sorted CD8+CD4-CCR7+CD45RA+ naive T cells. The receptor source for this set is a human donor in good health. Some libraries in this study had Jurkat cell RNA spiked in.

This clonotype was found once. Possible read error: a much larger clone is one base away. The chain recombines TRBV4-3 with TRBJ2-5; D remains unclear. The CDR3 is 13 residues long. The germline gives CDR1 LGHNA, CDR2 YSLEER. DNA for the CDR3: TGCGCCAGCAGCCAAGTTGAGGCAGAGCCCCAGTACTTC. Translated, it gives CASSQVEAEPQYF.

The chain joins TRBV7-8 to TRBJ2-1; 7 nucleotides align to TRBD1. The CDR3 contains 16 residues. Per the germline V gene, CDR1 is SGHVS and CDR2 is FQNEAQ. V lost 2 bases to trimming and J lost 4 bases; unmatched junction nucleotides: 8. The CDR3 bases are TGTGCCAGCAGCTTATCCCCGGACAGGAGATACAATGAGCAGTTCTTC. Its translation is CASSLSPDRRYNEQFF. The complete variable domain, with remaining parts taken from reference TRBV7-8 and TRBJ2-1, reads GAGVSQSPRYKVAKRGQDVALRCDPISGHVSLFWYQQALGQGPEFLTYFQNEAQLDKSGLPSDRFFAERPEGSVSTLKIQRTQQEDSAVYLCASSLSPDRRYNEQFFGPGTRLTVL.

This clonotype was detected a few times. The chain combines TRBV3-2 with TRBJ1-1. TRBV3-2 is assigned pseudogene status. The CDR3 sequence is 13 residues long. For the CDR3, the DNA is TGTGCCAGCAGCCAAGGGGTTGGGGATGAAGCTTTCTTT. Its protein product is CASSQGVGDEAFF.

This clonotype was counted a few times. J is TRBJ1-1 and V is TRBV6-1; D unresolved. V lost 8 bases and J 0 bases, leaving 13 bases between the germline ends. Germline loops: CDR1 MNHNS, CDR2 SASEGT. The CDR3 runs 14 residues. CDR3 coding DNA: TGTGCCAGCTCTCCCCGACATCTGAACACTGAAGCTTTCTTT. Translating gives CASSPRHLNTEAFF.

Turning to this clonotype: Its ends do not fully match the called genes, so a read error is possible. V gene TRBV4-1 combines with J gene TRBJ2-7, with D hard to call. This CDR3 is 13 amino acids long. From germline, CDR1 is MGHRA and CDR2 YSYEKL. CDR3 residues: CARSPDLTWAQYF. For the CDR3, the DNA is TGCGCCCGCAGCCCAGATCTAACGTGGGCGCAGTACTTC.

Points on this clonotype: The conserved closing phenylalanine or tryptophan is absent in this CDR3, likely reflecting a read error. This chain connects TRBV11-2 to TRBJ1-1; D call uncertain. V gave up 5 bases and J gave up 8 bases, with 12 bases separating them. Germline assignment: CDR1 SGHAT and CDR2 FQNNGV. The CDR3 covers 12 residues. For the CDR3, the DNA is TGTGCCAGCAGCAACGCCGCGACAGAAGCTTTCTAT. Translation: CASSNAATEAFY.

This clonotype was recorded a few times. This chain connects TRBV6-1 to TRBJ1-5, with a tentative D call TRBD1 (5 bases). Germline V gene data show CDR1 as MNHNS and CDR2 as SASEGT. This CDR3 has 16 residues. V lost 7 bases and J lost 12, with 28 bases in between. The chain's CDR3 is CASTSPRTGRIRVQHF. CDR3 coding DNA: TGTGCCAGCACCTCCCCCCGCACAGGACGGATTCGGGTCCAGCATTTT.

As concerns this clonotype: A much bigger clone sits one base away, suggesting this may be a read error. The chain is built from TRBV20-1 and TRBJ2-7; D unclear. Deletions cut 3 bases from V and 2 bases from J, with 5 bases between. The length of the CDR3 is 11 residues. Germline CDR1 DFQATT, CDR2 SNEGSKA (reference sequence). CDR3 coding DNA: TGCAGTGCTAGTTCCCCCTACGAGCAGTACTTC. This encodes CSASSPYEQYF.

The chain links TRBV6-1 to TRBJ2-5; the D gene is possibly TRBD2 (6 bases). CDR1 and CDR2 from the germline V gene are MNHNS and SASEGT. The CDR3 is 13 residues long. The ends were cut back, 6 bases at V and 4 bases at J, with 12 bases in the middle. The CDR3 bases are TGTGCCAGCAGGGAGGGAGTCCTAGAGACCCAGTACTTC. Translation gives CASREGVLETQYF.